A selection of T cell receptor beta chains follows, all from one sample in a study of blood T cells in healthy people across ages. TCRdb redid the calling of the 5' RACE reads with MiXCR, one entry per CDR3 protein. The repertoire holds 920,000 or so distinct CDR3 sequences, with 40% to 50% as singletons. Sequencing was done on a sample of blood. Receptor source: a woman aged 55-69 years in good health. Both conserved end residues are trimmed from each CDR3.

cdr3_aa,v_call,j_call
ASSVRLAGGPREQY,TRBV27,TRBJ2-7
ASSSIGGGSNEQF,TRBV6-2/TRBV6-3,TRBJ2-1
ASSDHARTGNPTRSSYNEQF,TRBV25-1,TRBJ2-1
ATSRIPLEGWEF,TRBV15,TRBJ2-1
ASSQDSLAGSEANEQY,TRBV4-1,TRBJ2-7
ASSLLGRESTRNTEAF,TRBV7-8,TRBJ1-1
ASSTSGLGGINEQF,TRBV12-3/TRBV12-4,TRBJ2-1
ASSSPGSPDTQY,TRBV6-6,TRBJ2-3
ASSLHGRSNNEQF,TRBV3-1,TRBJ2-1
ASSLRGDEQY,TRBV5-1,NA
ASSFGTADREQY,TRBV13,TRBJ2-7
ASSYSADYSNQPQH,TRBV6-5,TRBJ1-5
ASSEIMTVNSPLH,TRBV25-1,TRBJ1-6
ASSRMTDLNNEKLF,TRBV6-5,TRBJ1-4
ASSVQREQY,TRBV12-3/TRBV12-4,TRBJ2-7
SAARSGRSHNEQF,TRBV20-1,TRBJ2-1
ASTTLGPDTDTQY,TRBV5-5,TRBJ2-3